This TCR beta chain was recovered during a study of blood T cells in healthy people across ages. At least ten counts were recorded for this clonotype. Its specificity is not known. This may be a read error: a much more frequent sequence differs by one nucleotide. Findings and caveats of the study: In older individuals, TCR beta diversity per million T cells was lower, falling roughly linearly with age.

The CDR3 contains 16 residues. CDR1 and CDR2 from the germline V gene are SGHTA and FQGNSA. Per-sample PBMC isolation yielded at least 6.5 million cells. Primed by a sample-barcoded 5' primer and a J-beta primer mix, a second PCR proceeded for roughly 7 to 11 cycles. Via MiXCR, TCRdb re-called the 5' RACE reads, giving one row per CDR3 protein. The profile shows roughly 900,000 distinct CDR3 sequences, roughly 26% of them singletons. The sample consisted of blood. The J gene is TRBJ2-6, the V gene TRBV7-2, with D possibly being TRBD1 or TRBD2 (5 bases each). This TCR was sampled from a woman of 80 years or more in good health. CDR3 in amino acids: CASSLRGSSGANVRTF. The CDR3 DNA follows: TGTGCCAGCAGCTTACGAGGGAGCTCTGGGGCCAACGTCCGGACTTTC. Combining the CDR3 with reference TRBV7-2 and TRBJ2-6 gives the whole variable domain GAGVSQSPSNKVTEKGKDVELRCDPISGHTALYWYRQSLGQGLEFLIYFQGNSAPDKSGLPSDRFSAERTGGSVSTLTIQRTQQEDSAVYLCASSLRGSSGANVRTFGAGSRLTVL.